This passage covers 7 T cell receptor beta chains from one sample sequenced in a study of blood T cell repertoires in COVID-19. Data came from immunoSEQ multiplex PCR; TCRdb stores just in-frame clones and leaves some out. The sample lists 100,000 to 150,000 clones, around 84% seen once, with roughly 17% in the top ten. The sequenced sample consisted of peripheral blood. These receptor sequences come from a woman at least 80 years old with acute or convalescent COVID-19.

The V gene is TRBV6-1, the J gene TRBJ2-7, with TRBD1 matching over 9 bases. The V gene's germline CDR1 is MNHNS and CDR2 SASEGT. The CDR3 loop spans 16 amino acids. With 3 bases clipped from V and 5 bases from J, the junction kept 11 bases outside the gene matches. The CDR3 DNA sequence: TGTGCCAGCAGTGAGGGGACAGGGTCGATGGCTGACGAGCAGTACTTC. Amino acid sequence: CASSEGTGSMADEQYF.

V usage is TRBV5-6 and J usage is TRBJ1-4, with D possibly matching TRBD1 (6 bases). The germline V gene has CDR1 SGHDT and CDR2 YYEEEE. Trimming shortened V by 2 bases and J by 8 bases, and 10 bases separated the two germline ends. The CDR3 covers 13 residues. The CDR3 loop is CASSLGRGEKLFF. Here the CDR3 DNA reads TGTGCCAGCAGCTTAGGCAGGGGAGAAAAACTGTTTTTT. The variable domain in full, completed from reference TRBV5-6 and TRBJ1-4, reads DAGVTQSPTHLIKTRGQQVTLRCSPKSGHDTVSWYQQALGQGPQFIFQYYEEEERQRGNFPDRFSGHQFPNYSSELNVNALLLGDSALYLCASSLGRGEKLFFGSGTQLSVL.

This chain links TRBV25-1 with TRBJ1-1, with 7 bases aligning to TRBD1. Trimming at V came to 7 bases and at J to 4 bases, leaving 3 bases not matched to a gene. The CDR3 has 12 residues. Germline-derived CDR1 and CDR2 are MGHDK and SYGVNS. The CDR3 DNA is TGTGCCAGCAATACAGGGGTCACTGAAGCTTTCTTT. Residues: CASNTGVTEAFF.

The chain links TRBV2 to TRBJ1-5; D perhaps matches TRBD1 (5 bases). Germline CDR1 is SNHLY and CDR2 is FYNNEI. There are 14 residues in the CDR3. V dropped 6 bases and J dropped 3 bases, with 12 bases sitting between them. The CDR3 region is CASSRAGDNQPQHF. For the CDR3, the DNA is TGTGCCAGCAGCAGGGCTGGGGACAATCAGCCCCAGCATTTT. Looking up the rest from reference TRBV2 and TRBJ1-5 gives the full variable domain: EPEVTQTPSHQVTQMGQEVILRCVPISNHLYFYWYRQILGQKVEFLVSFYNNEISEKSEIFDDQFSVERPDGSNFTLKIRSTKLEDSAMYFCASSRAGDNQPQHFGDGTRLSIL.

The rearrangement joins TRBV11-3 to TRBJ2-1; TRBD2 matches at 9 bases. V trimming: 2 bases; J trimming: 7 bases; junction bases outside the gene matches: 6. Germline CDR1 is SGHNT and CDR2 is YENEEA. The CDR3 runs to 15 residues. The CDR3 nucleotides are TGTGCCAGCAGCTTAAGCCCTAGCGGGGAAAATGAGCAGTTCTTC. This gives the protein CASSLSPSGENEQFF.

The chain is built from TRBV30 and TRBJ2-1, with TRBD2 matching over 10 bases. This CDR3 is built from 13 residues. Germline lookup yields CDR1 GTSNPN and CDR2 SVGIG (reference sequence). V was pared by 0 bases and J by 10 bases, with 3 bases of the junction left unmatched. The chain's CDR3 is CAWSVDSGGEQFF. The CDR3 DNA reads TGTGCCTGGAGTGTGGATAGCGGGGGGGAGCAGTTCTTC. Drawing the rest from reference TRBV30 and TRBJ2-1, the complete variable domain is SQTIHQWPATLVQPVGSPLSLECTVEGTSNPNLYWYRQAAGRGLQLLFYSVGIGQISSEVPQNLSASRPQDRQFILSSKKLLLSDSGFYLCAWSVDSGGEQFFGPGTRLTVL.

The chain carries TRBV7-8 and TRBJ1-1; TRBD1 matches at 7 bases. CDR3 length: 15 residues. With 1 base clipped from V and 0 bases from J, the junction kept 2 bases outside the gene matches. Germline values: CDR1 SGHVS, CDR2 FQNEAQ. The CDR3 sequence: CASSLGDRMNTEAFF. The CDR3 region has the DNA TGTGCCAGCAGCTTAGGGGACAGAATGAACACTGAAGCTTTCTTT.